The 5 T cell receptor beta chains given below trace back to one sample, sequenced in a study of blood T cell repertoires in COVID-19. The repertoire was sequenced with immunoSEQ multiplex PCR; TCRdb's copy has only in-frame clones and lacks some. The sample consists of approximately 69,000 clones, roughly 85% of them appearing once. The specimen sequenced was peripheral blood. Receptors originate from a woman aged 80 or over with acute or convalescent COVID-19.

This clone has more than one count but fewer than ten. The chain couples TRBV29-1 to TRBJ1-1, with 7 bases fitting TRBD1. The V gene's germline CDR1 is SQVTM and CDR2 ANQGSEA. The CDR3 spans 15 residues. V gave up 7 bases and J gave up 0 bases; unmatched junction bases: 11. The CDR3 here is CSAGDRGPMNTEAFF. In DNA, the CDR3 is TGCAGCGCCGGGGACAGAGGACCCATGAACACTGAAGCTTTCTTT.

The chain joins TRBV5-5 to TRBJ1-5; maybe TRBD1 (5 bases). Germline V CDR1 and CDR2: SGHKS, YYEKEE (reference sequence). This CDR3 is 13 amino acids long. The V and J ends lost 4 bases and 5 bases respectively, with 10 bases between them. CDR3 residues: CASSPWGDQPQHF. The CDR3 DNA sequence: TGTGCCAGCAGCCCGTGGGGGGATCAGCCCCAGCATTTT.

Only a few counts were recorded for this clone. The chain employs TRBV5-1 and TRBJ2-7; TRBD1 matches at 8 bases. The CDR3 is made up of 13 amino acids. The ends lost 3 bases at V and 3 bases at J; junction bases unmatched: 2. Germline lookup yields CDR1 SGHRS and CDR2 YFSETQ. For the CDR3, the DNA is TGCGCCAGCAGCTCCGGGACAGGCTACGAGCAGTACTTC. Amino acids: CASSSGTGYEQYF.

This chain joins TRBV18 and TRBJ1-1; TRBD1 matches at 7 bases. Germline lookup yields CDR1 KGHSH and CDR2 LQKENI. The trim removed 0 bases at V and 1 base at J, leaving 5 bases unmatched. The CDR3 length is 16 residues. The CDR3 DNA follows: TGTGCCAGCTCACCACCTCTCCGGGACAGGAACACTGAAGCTTTCTTT. Protein: CASSPPLRDRNTEAFF.

The chain is built from TRBV7-3 and TRBJ2-1; D is possibly TRBD1 (6 bases). Trimming removed 2 bases at V and 13 bases at J, with 15 bases between. Germline V gene sequence: CDR1 SGHTA, CDR2 FQGTGA. This CDR3 contains 13 residues. The CDR3 sequence is CASSLHDRLPQFF. The DNA of the CDR3 is TGTGCCAGCAGCTTACATGACAGGCTTCCACAGTTCTTC.